This T cell receptor (beta chain) was identified during a study of CD8 T cells in Susac syndrome. Reverse transcription of about 0.5 to 1 ug RNA was carried out with random hexamers. Coverage of TCR beta CDR3 amplification by immunoSEQ multiplex PCR extended to 54 Vbeta and 13 Jbeta. TCRdb analysed the immunoSEQ multiplex PCR reads with MiXCR anew, one entry per CDR3 protein. The table includes about 200,000 distinct CDR3 sequences, roughly 94% detected once. This CDR3 has 16 residues. Germline CDR1 SQVTM, CDR2 ANQGSEA. V lost 4 bases and J lost 7; bases outside the gene matches: 11. Sequencing of TCR beta covered CD8+ and CD4+ T cells obtained from blood. FACS enriched CD8+ TEMRA cells, while bulk CD8+ and CD4+ were negatively isolated.

This clonotype originated in a human donor in good health. The sequenced material came from CD4+ T cells from PBMCs. The gene calls are TRBV29-1 and TRBJ2-1, with 12 bases identical to TRBD2. For the CDR3, the DNA is TGCAGCGTTGGGGGAGGAGGACTAGCGGGAAGAAATGAGCAGTTCTTC. Protein: CSVGGGGLAGRNEQFF.